A single sample gave rise to the 20 T cell receptor beta chains below, sequenced in a study of T cells in Graves' hyperthyroidism and ophthalmopathy. TCR beta CDR3 region amplification was performed from RNA transcripts. When the TCR CDR3 underwent first-round RT-PCR, the HTBI primer set was used. MiXCR, applied by TCRdb to the multiplex PCR reads, yields one record per CDR3 protein. The sample has more than 550,000 distinct CDR3 sequences; 17% are singletons. The sequenced material came from blood. The receptors here all came from a man aged 45-60 years with Graves' hyperthyroidism.

This clonotype was seen only a few times. The chain joins TRBV7-9 to TRBJ1-1; 8 positions match TRBD1. This CDR3 is 15 amino acids long. CDR1 and CDR2 (germline): SEHNR, FQNEAQ (reference sequence). After removal of 2 bases from V and 5 bases from J, the junction contained 7 bases not matched to a gene. Here the CDR3 reads CASSLLSRGRTEAFF. DNA for the CDR3: TGTGCCAGCAGCTTATTGAGCAGGGGGCGTACTGAAGCTTTCTTT.

This clonotype came up many times. The V gene is TRBV2, the J gene TRBJ1-5, with D possibly being TRBD1 (5 bases). Germline V gene sequence: CDR1 SNHLY, CDR2 FYNNEI. The CDR3 has 15 amino acids. V lost 7 bases to trimming and J lost 2 bases, with 15 bases between them. The CDR3: CASKISGRGNQPQHF. The DNA of the CDR3 is TGTGCCAGCAAGATATCAGGGAGAGGCAATCAGCCCCAGCATTTT.

This chain's CDR3 is CASSVAGQDYGYTF. CDR3 nucleotide sequence: TGTGCCAGCAGCGTAGCGGGGCAAGACTATGGCTACACCTTC. The chain couples TRBV9 to TRBJ1-2, with D possibly matching TRBD1 (5 bases). Germline V gene data show CDR1 as SGDLS and CDR2 as YYNGEE. Trimming removed 0 bases from V and 3 bases from J, with 9 bases in between. The CDR3 runs to 14 residues.

This clonotype was picked up many times. The chain recombines TRBV11-2 with TRBJ2-7; 7 nucleotides align to TRBD1. Losses at the gene ends were 5 bases for V and 6 bases for J; bases not matched to a gene: 7. This CDR3 comprises 13 residues. CDR1 and CDR2 (germline): SGHAT, FQNNGV. The CDR3 here is CASSPRDSSEQYF. The CDR3 DNA reads as TGTGCCAGCAGCCCCAGGGACAGCAGCGAGCAGTACTTC.

The table lists this clonotype with a few counts. V usage is TRBV6-2 or TRBV6-3 and J usage is TRBJ1-5; 7 positions agree with TRBD1. After removal of 5 bases from V and 9 bases from J, the junction contained 13 bases not matched to a gene. Germline V gene data show CDR1 as MNHEY and CDR2 as SVGEGT. The CDR3 extends over 15 amino acids. CDR3 region: CASSTGTVSRGPQHF. DNA of the CDR3: TGTGCCAGCAGTACAGGGACAGTCTCTCGGGGGCCCCAGCATTTT.

There are many counts of this clonotype. This rearrangement joins TRBV28 to TRBJ2-4; D remains ambiguous. Germline CDR1 is MDHEN and CDR2 is SYDVKM. The V end lost 2 bases, the J end lost 0 bases, and 14 bases lay between the germline ends. The CDR3 covers 17 residues. The CDR3 region has the DNA TGTGCCAGCAGTTTAATTAGTCCCAGCTTAGCCAAAAACATTCAGTACTTC. Translation gives CASSLISPSLAKNIQYF.

The J gene is TRBJ1-3, the V gene TRBV6-1, with a tentative D call TRBD1 (5 bases). CDR3 length: 16 residues. Germline V gene sequence: CDR1 MNHNS, CDR2 SASEGT. The V end was cut by 2 bases, the J end by 5 bases, with 16 bases between. The CDR3 spells CASSEWVGGTRNTIYF. CDR3 nucleotides: TGTGCCAGCAGTGAATGGGTAGGAGGGACCAGAAACACCATATATTTT.

This clonotype showed up many times. CDR3 in amino acids: CASSPGAWGETQYF. The DNA for the CDR3 is TGTGCCAGCAGCCCCGGGGCTTGGGGAGAGACCCAGTACTTC. The chain links TRBV28 to TRBJ2-5; tentatively, D is TRBD1 or TRBD2 (5 bases each). The germline CDR1 and CDR2 sequences are MDHEN and SYDVKM. The CDR3 is made up of 14 amino acids. The V and J ends lost 6 bases and 4 bases respectively, with 15 bases between them. Drawing the rest from reference TRBV28 and TRBJ2-5, the complete variable domain is DVKVTQSSRYLVKRTGEKVFLECVQDMDHENMFWYRQDPGLGLRLIYFSYDVKMKEKGDIPEGYSVSREKKERFSLILESASTNQTSMYLCASSPGAWGETQYFGPGTRLLVL.

This clonotype was seen many times. This chain links TRBV28 with TRBJ1-1; a weak D match, TRBD1 (6 bases). This CDR3 has 12 amino acids. V was trimmed by 8 bases and J by 6 bases, leaving 13 bases between them. Germline-derived CDR1 and CDR2 are MDHEN and SYDVKM. CDR3 region: CASLTGFAEAFF. CDR3 nucleotides: TGTGCCAGCTTAACAGGGTTCGCTGAAGCTTTCTTT.

This clonotype was found many times. The chain combines TRBV7-9 with TRBJ2-1; maybe TRBD1 (7 bases). Germline V lookup: CDR1 SEHNR, CDR2 FQNEAQ (reference sequence). The CDR3 consists of 16 residues. Deletions cut 2 bases from V and 4 bases from J, with 15 bases between. This CDR3 is CASSLIRGAGYNEQFF. CDR3 DNA: TGTGCCAGCAGCTTAATCAGGGGGGCCGGTTACAATGAGCAGTTCTTC.

The chain has TRBV2 and TRBJ2-5, with D hard to call. The germline gives CDR1 SNHLY, CDR2 FYNNEI. Deletions cut 10 bases from V and 1 base from J, with 13 bases between. This CDR3 is 13 amino acids long. The CDR3 DNA reads TGTGCCACCAAACCTTACAGCCAAGAGACCCAGTACTTC. Its translation: CATKPYSQETQYF.

Concerning this clonotype: This could be a read error, since a much larger clone is one nucleotide away. The chain employs TRBV7-3 and TRBJ2-2, with D possibly TRBD1 on 6 matching bases. The CDR3 covers 15 residues. The V gene's germline CDR1 is SGHTA and CDR2 FQGTGA. The CDR3 is CASSTQGTKTGELFF. The CDR3 DNA sequence: TGTGCCAGCAGCACTCAGGGGACGAAGACCGGGGAGCTGTTTTTT.

This clonotype was seen only a few times. V gene TRBV4-1 combines with J gene TRBJ1-5, with D unclear. Germline lookup yields CDR1 MGHRA and CDR2 YSYEKL. With 0 bases removed from V and 1 base from J, the gap between germline ends came to 16 bases. The CDR3 loop spans 18 amino acids. In DNA form, the CDR3 reads TGCGCCAGCAGCCAAGATTTGGAGGGCCGGGAGAGCAATCAGCCCCAGCATTTT. It encodes CASSQDLEGRESNQPQHF.

This clonotype has ten or more counts. The chain is built from TRBV6-1 and TRBJ1-2; possible D gene TRBD1, 6 bases. V was pared by 4 bases and J by 3 bases, with 12 bases between. This CDR3 comprises 14 residues. CDR1 is MNHNS, CDR2 SASEGT, per germline. The CDR3 DNA follows: TGTGCCAGCAGTGTTCGGCAGGGGCACTATGGCTACACCTTC. Its translation: CASSVRQGHYGYTF.

This clonotype was observed at least ten times. The chain combines TRBV6-5 with TRBJ1-5; 9 nucleotides align to TRBD1. The CDR3 runs 16 residues. The V and J ends lost 2 bases and 3 bases, in that order; junction bases with no gene match: 5. Germline loops: CDR1 MNHEY, CDR2 SVGAGI. As DNA, the CDR3 is TGTGCCAGCAGTTACGGGGGACAGGGTCCCAATCAGCCCCAGCATTTT. Its protein is CASSYGGQGPNQPQHF.

At least ten counts were recorded for this clonotype. V gene TRBV30 combines with J gene TRBJ2-7; D gene uncertain. CDR1 and CDR2 (germline): GTSNPN, SVGIG (reference sequence). The CDR3 is 13 residues long. V was pared by 1 base and J by 1 base, with 8 bases between. CDR3 sequence reads: CAWSGTVSYEQYF. CDR3 in DNA: TGTGCCTGGAGTGGGACCGTATCCTACGAGCAGTACTTC.

There are a few counts of this clonotype. V usage is TRBV24-1 and J usage is TRBJ1-4; TRBD1 matches at 10 bases. There are 16 residues in the CDR3. Germline trimming cut 1 base from V and 6 bases from J; bases unmatched to any gene: 4. Germline V gene sequence: CDR1 KGHDR, CDR2 SFDVKD. The CDR3 region has the DNA TGTGCCACCAGTGATTTTGACGGGACAGGGGATGAAAAACTGTTTTTT. It translates to CATSDFDGTGDEKLFF.

The V call is TRBV27, the J call TRBJ2-6; the match to TRBD1 covers 8 bases. The V segment lost 7 bases and the J segment 0 bases; nucleotides outside the gene matches: 14. This CDR3 comprises 19 residues. The germline V gene encodes CDR1 MNHEY and CDR2 SMNVEV (reference sequence). CDR3 DNA sequence: TGTGCCAGCACCAGGAACCGGGACAGGACCTTCTCTGGGGCCAACGTCCTGACTTTC. This encodes CASTRNRDRTFSGANVLTF. Full variable domain (missing parts from reference TRBV27 and TRBJ2-6): EAQVTQNPRYLITVTGKKLTVTCSQNMNHEYMSWYRQDPGLGLRQIYYSMNVEVTDKGDVPEGYKVSRKEKRNFPLILESPSPNQTSLYFCASTRNRDRTFSGANVLTFGAGSRLTVL.

This clonotype has a count of ten or more. This rearrangement joins TRBV28 to TRBJ2-5, with a weak D call TRBD2 (5 bases). This CDR3 has 14 amino acids. Germline V CDR1 and CDR2: MDHEN, SYDVKM. V lost 6 bases to trimming and J lost 1 base, with 12 bases between them. CDR3 DNA: TGTGCCAGCAGCACCCGAGAGGGCCAAGAGACCCAGTACTTC. It yields the protein CASSTREGQETQYF.

There are many counts of this clonotype. The CDR3 loop reads CASSSVRAGETQYF. The CDR3 coding sequence is TGTGCCAGCAGTTCCGTGAGAGCGGGAGAGACCCAGTACTTC. This chain links TRBV28 with TRBJ2-5; perhaps TRBD2 as D (6 bases). The CDR3 covers 14 residues. Trimming took 4 bases from V and 4 from J, leaving 13 bases between them. Germline V CDR1 and CDR2: MDHEN, SYDVKM.